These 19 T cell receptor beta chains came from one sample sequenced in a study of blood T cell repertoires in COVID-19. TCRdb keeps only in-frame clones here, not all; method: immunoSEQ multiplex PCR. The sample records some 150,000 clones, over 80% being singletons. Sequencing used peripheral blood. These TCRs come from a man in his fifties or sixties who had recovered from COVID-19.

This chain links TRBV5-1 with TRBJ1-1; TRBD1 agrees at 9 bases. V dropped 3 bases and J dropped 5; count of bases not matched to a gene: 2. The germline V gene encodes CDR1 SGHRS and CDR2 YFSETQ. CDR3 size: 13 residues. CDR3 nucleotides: TGCGCCAGCAGCTACAGGGGGCGGACTGAAGCTTTCTTT. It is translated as CASSYRGRTEAFF.

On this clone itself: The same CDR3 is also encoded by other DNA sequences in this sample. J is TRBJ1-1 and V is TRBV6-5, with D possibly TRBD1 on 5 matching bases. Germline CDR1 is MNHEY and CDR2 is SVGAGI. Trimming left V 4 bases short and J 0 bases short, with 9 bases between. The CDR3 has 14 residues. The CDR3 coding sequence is TGTGCCAGCAGTTCTGGACACCTGAACACTGAAGCTTTCTTT. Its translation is CASSSGHLNTEAFF.

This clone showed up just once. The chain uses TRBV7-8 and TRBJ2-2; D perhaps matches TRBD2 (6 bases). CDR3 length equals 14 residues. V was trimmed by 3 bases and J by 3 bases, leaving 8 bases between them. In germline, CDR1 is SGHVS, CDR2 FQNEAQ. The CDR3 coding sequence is TGTGCCAGCAGCTTGCGGGGTTACACCGGGGAGCTGTTTTTT. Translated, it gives CASSLRGYTGELFF.

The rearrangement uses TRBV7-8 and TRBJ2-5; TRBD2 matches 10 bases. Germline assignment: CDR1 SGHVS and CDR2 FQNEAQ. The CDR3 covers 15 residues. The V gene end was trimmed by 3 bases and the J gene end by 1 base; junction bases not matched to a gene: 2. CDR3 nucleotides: TGTGCCAGCAGCTTTGAGCGGGGGGGCCAAGAGACCCAGTACTTC. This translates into CASSFERGGQETQYF.

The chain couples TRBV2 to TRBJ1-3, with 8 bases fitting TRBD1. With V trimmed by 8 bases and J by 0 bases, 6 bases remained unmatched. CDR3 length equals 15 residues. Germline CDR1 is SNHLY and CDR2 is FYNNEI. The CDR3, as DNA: TGTGCCAGCCCAGAGGACAGGGACTCTGGAAACACCATATATTTT. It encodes CASPEDRDSGNTIYF.

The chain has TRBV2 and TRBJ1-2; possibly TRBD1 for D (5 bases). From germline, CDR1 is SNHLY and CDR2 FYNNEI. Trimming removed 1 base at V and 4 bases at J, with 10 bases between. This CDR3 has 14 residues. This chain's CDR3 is CASSEGQDTYGYTF. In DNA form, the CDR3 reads TGTGCCAGCAGTGAAGGGCAGGACACCTATGGCTACACCTTC.

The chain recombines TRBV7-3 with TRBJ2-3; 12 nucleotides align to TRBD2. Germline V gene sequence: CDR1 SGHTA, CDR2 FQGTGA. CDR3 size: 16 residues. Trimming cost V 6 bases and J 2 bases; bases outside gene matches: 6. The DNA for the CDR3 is TGTGCCAGCAGTCGCCTAGCGGGGGGGACCACAGATACGCAGTATTTT. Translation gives CASSRLAGGTTDTQYF.

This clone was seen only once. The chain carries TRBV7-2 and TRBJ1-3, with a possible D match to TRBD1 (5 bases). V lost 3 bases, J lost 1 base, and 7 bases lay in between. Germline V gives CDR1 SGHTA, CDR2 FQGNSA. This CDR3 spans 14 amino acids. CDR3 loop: CASSLGGSGNTIYF. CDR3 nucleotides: TGTGCCAGCAGCTTGGGGGGGTCTGGAAACACCATATATTTT.

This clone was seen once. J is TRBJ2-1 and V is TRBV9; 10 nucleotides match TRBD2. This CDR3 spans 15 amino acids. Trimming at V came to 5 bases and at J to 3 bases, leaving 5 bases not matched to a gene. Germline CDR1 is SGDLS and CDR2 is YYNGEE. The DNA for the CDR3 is TGTGCCAGCAGTGGGGGGACTAGCGACTACAATGAGCAGTTCTTC. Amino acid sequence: CASSGGTSDYNEQFF. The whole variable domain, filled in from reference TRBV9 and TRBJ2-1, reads DSGVTQTPKHLITATGQRVTLRCSPRSGDLSVYWYQQSLDQGLQFLIQYYNGEERAKGNILERFSAQQFPDLHSELNLSSLELGDSALYFCASSGGTSDYNEQFFGPGTRLTVL.

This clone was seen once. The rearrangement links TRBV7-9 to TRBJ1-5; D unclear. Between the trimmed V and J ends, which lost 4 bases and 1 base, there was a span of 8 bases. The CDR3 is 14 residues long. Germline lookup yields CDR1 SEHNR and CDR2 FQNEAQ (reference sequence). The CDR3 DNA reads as TGTGCCAGCAGCTCCGGAGGGAGCAATCAGCCCCAGCATTTT. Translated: CASSSGGSNQPQHF.

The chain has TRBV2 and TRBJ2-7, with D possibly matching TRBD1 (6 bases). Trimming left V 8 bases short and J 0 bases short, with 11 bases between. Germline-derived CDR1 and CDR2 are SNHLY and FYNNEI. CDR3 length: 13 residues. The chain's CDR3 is CASRRDTSYEQYF. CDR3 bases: TGTGCCAGCCGACGGGACACCTCCTACGAGCAGTACTTC.

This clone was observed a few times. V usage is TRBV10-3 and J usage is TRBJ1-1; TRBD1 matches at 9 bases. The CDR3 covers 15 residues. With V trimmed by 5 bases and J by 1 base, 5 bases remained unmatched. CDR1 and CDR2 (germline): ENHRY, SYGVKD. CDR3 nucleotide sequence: TGTGCCATCAGTCCGACAGGGGGAAAGAACACTGAAGCTTTCTTT. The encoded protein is CAISPTGGKNTEAFF.

The CDR3 sequence: CASSLGRGLGLGTEAFF. For the CDR3, the DNA is TGTGCCAGCAGTTTAGGCAGGGGGCTTGGGTTAGGCACTGAAGCTTTCTTT. The chain is built from TRBV27 and TRBJ1-1; 8 nucleotides match TRBD1. Germline-derived CDR1 and CDR2 are MNHEY and SMNVEV (reference sequence). Trimming took 2 bases from V and 4 from J; bases not matched to a gene: 12. The CDR3 runs 17 residues.

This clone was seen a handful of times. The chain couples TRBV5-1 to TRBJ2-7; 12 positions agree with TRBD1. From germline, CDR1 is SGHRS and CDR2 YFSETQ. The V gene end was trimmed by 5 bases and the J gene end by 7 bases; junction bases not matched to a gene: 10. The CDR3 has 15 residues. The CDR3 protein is CASRPAGTGGEEQYF. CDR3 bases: TGCGCCAGCAGACCCGCCGGGACAGGGGGCGAGGAGCAGTACTTC.

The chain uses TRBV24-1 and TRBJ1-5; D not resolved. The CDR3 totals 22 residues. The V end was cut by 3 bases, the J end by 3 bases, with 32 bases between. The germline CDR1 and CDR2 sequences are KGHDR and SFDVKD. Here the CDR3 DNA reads TGTGCCACCAGTGATCGGTGTTGGGGAGCCAAAGGGCATTGTTTGTCCAATCAGCCCCAGCATTTT. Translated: CATSDRCWGAKGHCLSNQPQHF.

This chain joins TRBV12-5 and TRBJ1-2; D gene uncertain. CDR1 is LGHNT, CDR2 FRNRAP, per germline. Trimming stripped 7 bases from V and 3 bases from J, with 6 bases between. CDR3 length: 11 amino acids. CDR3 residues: CASALYYGYTF. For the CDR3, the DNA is TGTGCTAGTGCCCTCTACTATGGCTACACCTTC.

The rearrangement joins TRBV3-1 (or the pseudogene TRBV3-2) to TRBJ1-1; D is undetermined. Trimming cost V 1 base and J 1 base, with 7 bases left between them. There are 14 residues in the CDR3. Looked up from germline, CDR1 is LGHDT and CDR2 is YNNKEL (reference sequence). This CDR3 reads CASSQVGKNTEAFF. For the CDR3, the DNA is TGTGCCAGCAGCCAAGTGGGCAAGAACACTGAAGCTTTCTTT.

The CDR3 spells CASSPLSGDSASPLHF. The DNA of the CDR3 is TGTGCCAGCAGCCCTTTAAGTGGGGACAGCGCTTCACCCCTCCACTTT. This chain links TRBV9 with TRBJ1-6; 7 nucleotides match TRBD1. Trimming at V came to 4 bases and at J to 9 bases, leaving 13 bases not matched to a gene. This CDR3 region has 16 residues. The germline V gene encodes CDR1 SGDLS and CDR2 YYNGEE.

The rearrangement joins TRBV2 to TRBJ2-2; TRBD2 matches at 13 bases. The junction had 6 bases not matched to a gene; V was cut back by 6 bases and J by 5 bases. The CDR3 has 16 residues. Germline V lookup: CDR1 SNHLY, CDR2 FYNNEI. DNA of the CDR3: TGTGCCAGCAGGGAGACTAGCGGGGGGTCTACCGGGGAGCTGTTTTTT. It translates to CASRETSGGSTGELFF.